These T cell receptor beta chains were read from a single sample in a study of cytomegalovirus exposure and HLA in healthy donors. Measured with immunoSEQ multiplex PCR; TCRdb has only the in-frame clones, and not every one. The sample contains 110,000 or so clones, roughly three quarters of which appear only once. Sequences were obtained from PBMCs. The receptors were gathered from a male donor in good health and CMV-seronegative. Each CDR3 is given with its conserved first and last residue. Each record gives: D gene, J gene, clone size, V gene, CDR3 protein, CDR3 DNA. The D gene is left open where the match is weak. Part of the rows lack a size; the others show once, few, many or a class for expanded clones.

d_gene: -; j_gene: TRBJ2-2; abundance: few; v_gene: TRBV5-1; CDR3aa: CASSYGPSQNTGELFF; CDR3nt: TGCGCCAGCAGCTATGGGCCCTCACAGAACACCGGGGAGCTGTTTTTT
d_gene: TRBD1; j_gene: TRBJ2-5; abundance: -; v_gene: TRBV30; CDR3aa: CAWEGASQETQYF; CDR3nt: TGTGCCTGGGAGGGGGCCTCCCAAGAGACCCAGTACTTC
d_gene: -; j_gene: TRBJ2-1; abundance: few; v_gene: TRBV27; CDR3aa: CASSLWLTHNEQFF; CDR3nt: TGTGCCAGCAGTTTATGGCTTACCCACAATGAGCAGTTCTTC
d_gene: TRBD2; j_gene: TRBJ2-1; abundance: -; v_gene: TRBV11-2; CDR3aa: CASNHLSGNVNEQFF; CDR3nt: TGTGCCAGCAACCACCTTAGCGGGAACGTTAATGAGCAGTTCTTC
d_gene: TRBD2; j_gene: TRBJ2-1; abundance: -; v_gene: TRBV9; CDR3aa: CASSGLAALMEEQFF; CDR3nt: TGTGCCAGCAGCGGTCTAGCGGCCCTAATGGAAGAGCAGTTCTTC
d_gene: TRBD1; j_gene: TRBJ2-7; abundance: -; v_gene: TRBV6-1; CDR3aa: CASSETGVYEQYF; CDR3nt: TGTGCCAGCAGTGAAACAGGGGTCTACGAGCAGTACTTC
d_gene: -; j_gene: TRBJ1-4; abundance: -; v_gene: TRBV19; CDR3aa: CASSFTPATNEKLFF; CDR3nt: TGTGCCAGTAGTTTCACACCTGCAACTAATGAAAAACTGTTTTTT
d_gene: TRBD1; j_gene: TRBJ2-2; abundance: -; v_gene: TRBV27; CDR3aa: CASSFRDRGRAGELFF; CDR3nt: TGTGCCAGCAGTTTCCGGGACAGGGGGAGGGCCGGGGAGCTGTTTTTT
d_gene: TRBD2; j_gene: TRBJ2-1; abundance: -; v_gene: TRBV6-6; CDR3aa: CASSYTDWREAGEQFF; CDR3nt: TGTGCCAGCAGTTACACCGACTGGCGGGAGGCCGGGGAGCAGTTCTTC
d_gene: -; j_gene: TRBJ2-3; abundance: -; v_gene: TRBV7-8; CDR3aa: CASSGRGVRNTDTQYF; CDR3nt: TGTGCCAGCAGCGGCAGGGGGGTAAGGAACACAGATACGCAGTATTTT
d_gene: TRBD1; j_gene: TRBJ2-7; abundance: few; v_gene: TRBV6-6; CDR3aa: CASSSLRQGRYF; CDR3nt: TGTGCCAGCAGTTCCCTCCGACAGGGGCGATACTTC
d_gene: -; j_gene: TRBJ2-1; abundance: -; v_gene: TRBV19; CDR3aa: CASSISTRSYNEQFF; CDR3nt: TGTGCCAGTAGTATTTCAACGAGGTCCTACAATGAGCAGTTCTTC
d_gene: TRBD1; j_gene: TRBJ2-6; abundance: -; v_gene: TRBV27; CDR3aa: CASSSHPGTGSGANVLTF; CDR3nt: TGTGCCAGCAGTTCACACCCCGGGACAGGGAGCGGGGCCAACGTCCTGACTTTC
d_gene: -; j_gene: TRBJ1-1; abundance: -; v_gene: TRBV9; CDR3aa: CASSQFKGRPTEAFF; CDR3nt: TGTGCCAGCAGCCAGTTTAAGGGGCGCCCCACTGAAGCTTTCTTT
d_gene: TRBD2; j_gene: TRBJ2-7; abundance: -; v_gene: TRBV2; CDR3aa: CASITESGGPYEQYF; CDR3nt: TGTGCCAGCATTACCGAAAGCGGGGGGCCCTACGAGCAGTACTTC
d_gene: TRBD2; j_gene: TRBJ2-7; abundance: -; v_gene: TRBV14; CDR3aa: CASSLLSGRVYEQYF; CDR3nt: TGTGCCAGCAGCCTTCTTAGCGGGAGAGTCTACGAGCAGTACTTC
d_gene: -; j_gene: TRBJ2-3; abundance: few; v_gene: TRBV29-1; CDR3aa: CSSLTEYF; CDR3nt: TGCAGCTCTCTAACCGAGTATTTT
d_gene: -; j_gene: TRBJ1-2; abundance: -; v_gene: TRBV5-4; CDR3aa: CASSLERDYGYTF; CDR3nt: TGTGCCAGCAGCTTGGAACGGGACTATGGCTACACCTTC
d_gene: -; j_gene: TRBJ1-3; abundance: once; v_gene: TRBV18; CDR3aa: CASSPGSDSGNTIYF; CDR3nt: TGTGCCAGCTCACCCGGGTCTGACTCTGGAAACACCATATATTTT
d_gene: TRBD2; j_gene: TRBJ2-2; abundance: few; v_gene: TRBV4-2; CDR3aa: CASSQEGLAGSPGELFF; CDR3nt: TGTGCCAGCAGCCAAGAAGGACTAGCGGGCTCGCCCGGGGAGCTGTTTTTT
d_gene: -; j_gene: TRBJ1-1; abundance: -; v_gene: TRBV12-2; CDR3aa: CASRLETGKNTEAFF; CDR3nt: TGTGCAAGTCGCTTAGAGACAGGGAAGAACACTGAAGCTTTCTTT
d_gene: TRBD2; j_gene: TRBJ2-3; abundance: -; v_gene: TRBV30; CDR3aa: CAWSVGGMADTQYF; CDR3nt: TGTGCCTGGAGTGTCGGGGGGATGGCAGATACGCAGTATTTT
d_gene: TRBD1; j_gene: TRBJ2-7; abundance: -; v_gene: TRBV30; CDR3aa: CAWSKPGQAVHEQYF; CDR3nt: TGTGCCTGGAGTAAACCGGGACAGGCGGTCCACGAGCAGTACTTC
d_gene: TRBD1; j_gene: TRBJ2-7; abundance: -; v_gene: TRBV27; CDR3aa: CASSDRGDEQYF; CDR3nt: TGTGCCAGCAGCGACAGGGGCGACGAGCAGTACTTC
d_gene: TRBD1; j_gene: TRBJ1-2; abundance: -; v_gene: TRBV28; CDR3aa: CASSLSDRGPYGYTF; CDR3nt: TGTGCCAGCAGTTTATCGGACAGGGGCCCCTATGGCTACACCTTC
d_gene: -; j_gene: TRBJ2-3; abundance: -; v_gene: TRBV5-1; CDR3aa: CASSLGSGADTQYF; CDR3nt: TGCGCCAGCAGCTTAGGGTCCGGGGCAGATACGCAGTATTTT
d_gene: TRBD2; j_gene: TRBJ2-3; abundance: -; v_gene: TRBV2; CDR3aa: CASRRETDTQYF; CDR3nt: TGTGCCAGCAGGCGGGAGACAGATACGCAGTATTTT